Presented here are 20 T cell receptor beta chains from one specimen sequenced in a study of OX40 agonist ivuxolimab in advanced cancers. Sequenced by immunoSEQ multiplex PCR; TCRdb stores in-frame clones only, minus some. This table has 38,000 or so clones, around 87% appearing once. Sample: CD4+ or CD8+ T cells sorted from blood, taken in a trial of the OX40 agonist ivuxolimab. The receptors stem from an adult with an advanced solid tumor such as melanoma, head and neck, liver or kidney cancer.

V and J are TRBV29-1 and TRBJ2-4, with D maybe TRBD2 (5 bases). Germline V gives CDR1 SQVTM, CDR2 ANQGSEA. This CDR3 contains 14 residues. Deletions cut 7 bases from V and 0 bases from J, with 13 bases between. CDR3 in amino acids: CSALLDLAKNIQYF. The DNA of the CDR3 is TGCAGCGCCTTACTAGATCTAGCCAAAAACATTCAGTACTTC.

V is TRBV13 and J is TRBJ1-5; the match to TRBD1 covers 9 bases. The V segment lost 4 bases and the J segment 6 bases; nucleotides outside the gene matches: 13. The germline V gene encodes CDR1 PRHDT and CDR2 FYEKMQ (reference sequence). CDR3 length: 17 residues. The CDR3 protein is CASSSGQGTGRGQPQHF. DNA for the CDR3: TGTGCCAGCAGCTCGGGACAGGGAACGGGAAGGGGTCAGCCCCAGCATTTT. Full variable domain (missing parts from reference TRBV13 and TRBJ1-5): AAGVIQSPRHLIKEKRETATLKCYPIPRHDTVYWYQQGPGQDPQFLISFYEKMQSDKGSIPDRFSAQQFSDYHSELNMSSLELGDSALYFCASSSGQGTGRGQPQHFGDGTRLSIL.

The chain combines TRBV6-5 with TRBJ2-7; D uncertain. The V gene lost 5 bases and the J gene lost 2 bases, with 16 bases spanning the gap. The CDR3 extends over 15 amino acids. Germline V lookup: CDR1 MNHEY, CDR2 SVGAGI. The CDR3 is CASSKAGVIAYEQYF. The CDR3 coding sequence is TGTGCCAGCAGTAAGGCCGGAGTTATTGCCTACGAGCAGTACTTC.

The rearrangement links TRBV10-1 to TRBJ2-1, with 7 bases identical to TRBD2. V lost 4 bases to trimming and J lost 5 bases; unmatched junction nucleotides: 8. CDR3 length: 15 amino acids. The germline gives CDR1 WNHNN, CDR2 SYGVQD (reference sequence). The CDR3 nucleotides read TGCGCCAGCAGTGCGGTGGCGGGAGCGGACAATGAGCAGTTCTTC. Its translation is CASSAVAGADNEQFF.

This sequence joins TRBV6-5 and TRBJ1-1; TRBD1 agrees at 9 bases. Germline CDR1 and CDR2: MNHEY and SVGAGI. The CDR3 runs 15 residues. V lost 4 bases to trimming and J lost 8 bases; unmatched junction nucleotides: 11. This CDR3 reads CASSSFGTGRAEAFF. For the CDR3, the DNA is TGTGCCAGCAGTTCGTTCGGGACAGGGCGAGCCGAAGCTTTCTTT.

This rearrangement joins TRBV11-3 to TRBJ2-1, with 16 positions matching TRBD2. Germline V lookup: CDR1 SGHNT, CDR2 YENEEA. This CDR3 spans 16 amino acids. V shed 6 bases and J 9 bases; nucleotides not matched to a gene: 8. As DNA, the CDR3 is TGTGCCAGCAGGACCGGGACTAGCGGGAGGGGGGGTGAGCAGTTCTTC. Translating it yields CASRTGTSGRGGEQFF.

The gene calls are TRBV19 and TRBJ2-1; 9 bases are shared with TRBD1. The CDR3 sequence is 17 residues long. In germline, CDR1 is LNHDA, CDR2 SQIVND (reference sequence). Trimming took 2 bases from V and 3 from J; bases not matched to a gene: 8. Written as DNA, the CDR3 is TGTGCCAGTAGTATAATGGAGGGACAGGGAATCTACAATGAGCAGTTCTTC. This translates into CASSIMEGQGIYNEQFF.

The V and J genes are TRBV10-3 and TRBJ1-1; D gene uncertain. Germline V gene sequence: CDR1 ENHRY, CDR2 SYGVKD. The CDR3 has 13 amino acids. Trimming pared 4 bases from V and 1 base from J, leaving 7 bases between. The CDR3 region has the DNA TGTGCCATCAGTGCGTCAGGGAACACTGAAGCTTTCTTT. Translation: CAISASGNTEAFF.

The V gene is TRBV19, the J gene TRBJ2-1; a possible D gene is TRBD2 (6 bases). Looked up from germline, CDR1 is LNHDA and CDR2 is SQIVND (reference sequence). The CDR3 has 14 amino acids. V was clipped by 8 bases and J by 6 bases, with 17 bases between them. DNA for the CDR3: TGTGCCAGTGGAGGGAGTGTAATAAGCAATGAGCAGTTCTTC. This codes for CASGGSVISNEQFF. Full variable domain (outside the CDR3, taken from reference TRBV19 and TRBJ2-1): DGGITQSPKYLFRKEGQNVTLSCEQNLNHDAMYWYRQDPGQGLRLIYYSQIVNDFQKGDIAEGYSVSREKKESFPLTVTSAQKNPTAFYLCASGGSVISNEQFFGPGTRLTVL.

The chain is built from TRBV27 and TRBJ1-5, with 9 bases identical to TRBD1. Germline V gives CDR1 MNHEY, CDR2 SMNVEV (reference sequence). This CDR3 spans 17 amino acids. The trim removed 2 bases at V and 3 bases at J, leaving 8 bases unmatched. The CDR3 nucleotides are TGTGCCAGCAGTTTAAGACGAAGACAGGGGGACAATCAGCCCCAGCATTTT. It is translated as CASSLRRRQGDNQPQHF.

The chain joins TRBV30 to TRBJ1-2, with 10 nucleotides matching TRBD1. This CDR3 is built from 15 residues. Germline values: CDR1 GTSNPN, CDR2 SVGIG (reference sequence). J was trimmed by 4 bases and V by 3 bases; bases with no gene match: 8. The DNA of the CDR3 is TGTGCCTGGAGCAGAAAGGGGACAGGGGTCTATGGCTACACCTTC. Its translation is CAWSRKGTGVYGYTF.

The chain links TRBV6-5 to TRBJ1-1; tentatively, D is TRBD1 (6 bases). CDR1 is MNHEY, CDR2 SVGAGI, per germline. The CDR3 is 14 residues long. V lost 4 bases, J lost 5 bases, and 14 bases lay in between. CDR3 coding DNA: TGTGCCAGCAGTTTCGCAACAGGGAATACTGAAGCTTTCTTT. As protein: CASSFATGNTEAFF.

This rearrangement joins TRBV11-1 to TRBJ2-5, with 8 bases matching TRBD2. The CDR3 has 14 amino acids. Germline values: CDR1 SGHAT, CDR2 FQDESV (reference sequence). The J segment lost 2 bases and the V segment lost 4 bases, leaving 3 bases of the junction unmatched. CDR3 sequence reads: CASSSGLAQETQYF. In DNA, the CDR3 is TGTGCCAGCAGCTCCGGACTAGCTCAAGAGACCCAGTACTTC.

This clone was seen just once. The chain employs TRBV30 and TRBJ2-7; the match to TRBD1 covers 9 bases. The germline V gene has CDR1 GTSNPN and CDR2 SVGIG (reference sequence). The V and J ends lost 3 bases and 2 bases, in that order; junction bases with no gene match: 5. CDR3 length equals 14 residues. CDR3 sequence reads: CAWSEGQGAYEQYF. Written as DNA, the CDR3 is TGTGCCTGGAGCGAGGGACAGGGAGCCTACGAGCAGTACTTC.

The V call is TRBV11-1, the J call TRBJ2-1, with D perhaps TRBD1 (5 bases). V dropped 4 bases and J dropped 0 bases, with 10 bases sitting between them. The CDR3 sequence is 15 residues long. In germline, CDR1 is SGHAT, CDR2 FQDESV (reference sequence). Here the CDR3 DNA reads TGTGCCAGCAGCTCCCGACAGAGCTCCTACAATGAGCAGTTCTTC. Translated, it gives CASSSRQSSYNEQFF.

The J gene is TRBJ1-5, the V gene TRBV2; 12 bases align to TRBD1. The CDR3 length is 14 residues. Germline lookup yields CDR1 SNHLY and CDR2 FYNNEI. V shed 4 bases, J shed 5 bases, and the junction held 0 bases outside the gene matches. The CDR3 DNA is TGTGCCAGCAGTGGGGACAGGGGGCATCAGCCCCAGCATTTT. Amino acids: CASSGDRGHQPQHF.

The J gene is TRBJ1-6, the V gene TRBV10-2; D might be TRBD1 (6 bases). The CDR3 contains 13 residues. Germline assignment: CDR1 WSHSY and CDR2 SAAADI. CDR3: CAVRRQENSPLHF. In nucleotides, the CDR3 is TGCGCAGTTAGGAGACAGGAGAATTCACCCCTCCACTTT.

This clone appeared once. This chain joins TRBV2 and TRBJ2-7; 7 bases align to TRBD2. CDR1 is SNHLY and CDR2 is FYNNEI in the germline V gene. Trimming at V came to 8 bases and at J to 4 bases, leaving 2 bases not matched to a gene. The CDR3 extends over 11 amino acids. CDR3 in DNA: TGTGCCAGCCGCGGGGGTTACGAGCAGTACTTC. Amino acid sequence: CASRGGYEQYF. Full variable domain (rest looked up from reference TRBV2 and TRBJ2-7): EPEVTQTPSHQVTQMGQEVILRCVPISNHLYFYWYRQILGQKVEFLVSFYNNEISEKSEIFDDQFSVERPDGSNFTLKIRSTKLEDSAMYFCASRGGYEQYFGPGTRLTVT.

This chain connects TRBV27 to TRBJ2-1; perhaps TRBD2 as D (6 bases). Trimming stripped 4 bases from V and 0 bases from J, with 13 bases between. This CDR3 spans 16 amino acids. CDR1 and CDR2 (germline): MNHEY, SMNVEV (reference sequence). The CDR3 DNA reads TGTGCCAGCAGTTCCCCGGGACTCAGCTCCTACAATGAGCAGTTCTTC. Its translation: CASSSPGLSSYNEQFF.

This clone was seen once. V and J are TRBV7-9 and TRBJ1-1; no definite D call. CDR3 length equals 12 residues. The germline V and J ends were trimmed by 5 bases and 2 bases, with 6 bases remaining between them. CDR1 is SEHNR and CDR2 is FQNEAQ in the germline V gene (reference sequence). This chain's CDR3 is CASSPTNTEAFF. As DNA, the CDR3 is TGTGCCAGCAGCCCAACTAACACTGAAGCTTTCTTT.